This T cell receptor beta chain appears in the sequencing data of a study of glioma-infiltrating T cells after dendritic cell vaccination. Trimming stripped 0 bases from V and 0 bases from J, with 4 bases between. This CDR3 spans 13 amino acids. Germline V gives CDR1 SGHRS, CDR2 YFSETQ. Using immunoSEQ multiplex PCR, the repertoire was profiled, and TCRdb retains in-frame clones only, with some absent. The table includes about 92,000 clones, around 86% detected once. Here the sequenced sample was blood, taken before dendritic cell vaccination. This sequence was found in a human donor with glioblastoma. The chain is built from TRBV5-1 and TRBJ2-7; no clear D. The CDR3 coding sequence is TGCGCCAGCAGCTTGGGCAGCTCCTACGAGCAGTACTTC. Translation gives CASSLGSSYEQYF.